The TCR beta chain under discussion was sequenced for a study of OX40 agonist ivuxolimab in advanced cancers. Findings and caveats of the study: Dose levels from 0.1 to 3.0 mg/kg saw CD4+ and CD8+ blood T cells expand clonally by week 6.

Sequencing used immunoSEQ multiplex PCR; TCRdb keeps in-frame clones, though not all of them. Seen here are more than 35,000 clones, approximately 80% observed once, and the top ten hold around a quarter. Worth noting for this clone: Antigen: not known.

The sample consisted of CD4+ or CD8+ T cells sorted from blood, taken in a trial of the OX40 agonist ivuxolimab. This TCR was recovered from an adult with an advanced solid tumor such as melanoma, head and neck, liver or kidney cancer.

CDR3 coding DNA: TGCGCCAGCAGTGAGTCTAAGGGGAGCACTGAAGCTTTCTTT. Translating it yields CASSESKGSTEAFF. The chain employs TRBV10-1 and TRBJ1-1, with a possible D match to TRBD1 (5 bases). Per the germline V gene, CDR1 is WNHNN and CDR2 is SYGVQD (reference sequence). The CDR3 runs 14 residues. V was pared by 0 bases and J by 4 bases, with 9 bases between.